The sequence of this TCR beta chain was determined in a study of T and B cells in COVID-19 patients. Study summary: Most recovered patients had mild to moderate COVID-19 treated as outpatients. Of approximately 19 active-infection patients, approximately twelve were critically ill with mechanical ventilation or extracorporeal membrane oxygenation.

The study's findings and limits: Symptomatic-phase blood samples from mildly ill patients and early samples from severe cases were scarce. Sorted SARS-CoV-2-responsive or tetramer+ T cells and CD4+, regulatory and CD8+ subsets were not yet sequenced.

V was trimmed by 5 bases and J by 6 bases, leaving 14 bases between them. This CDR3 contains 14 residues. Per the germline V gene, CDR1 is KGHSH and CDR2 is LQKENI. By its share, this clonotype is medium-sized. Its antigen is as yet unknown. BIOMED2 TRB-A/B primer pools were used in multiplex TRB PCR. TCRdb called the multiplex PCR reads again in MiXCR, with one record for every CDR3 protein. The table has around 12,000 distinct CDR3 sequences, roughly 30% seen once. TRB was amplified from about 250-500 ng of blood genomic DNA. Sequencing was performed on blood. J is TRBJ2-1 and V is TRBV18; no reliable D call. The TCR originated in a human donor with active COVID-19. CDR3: CASSRWPVGNEQFF. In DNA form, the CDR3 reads TGTGCCAGCTCAAGATGGCCGGTTGGCAATGAGCAGTTCTTC.